The 22 T cell receptor beta chains below come from one sample, sequenced in a study of beta chain features in type 1 diabetes. Sequencing targeted expressed TCRB transcripts, as all isolated RNA had been reverse transcribed. The assay was immunoSEQ multiplex PCR, and TCRdb's table has in-frame clones only and misses some. The data hold roughly 610,000 clones, with around 15% observed a single time. The specimen sequenced was naive CD4+ T cells from blood. The source is a man between 18 and 35 years old in good health.

This clone showed up just a few times. This chain links TRBV20-1 with TRBJ2-1; 8 bases line up with TRBD2. Trimming cost V 6 bases and J 13 bases; bases outside gene matches: 5. CDR3 size: 10 residues. Germline V gene data show CDR1 as DFQATT and CDR2 as SNEGSKA (reference sequence). The chain's CDR3 is CSAGLAQQFF. CDR3 DNA: TGCAGTGCCGGACTAGCCCAACAGTTCTTC.

This clone was detected a few times. The chain is built from TRBV7-2 and TRBJ1-3; D not resolved. V lost 2 bases, J lost 11 bases, and 13 bases lay in between. The CDR3 spans 13 residues. Germline CDR1 SGHTA, CDR2 FQGNSA. CDR3 nucleotide sequence: TGTGCCAGCAGCTTAAATCGGCAAGGCCCCATATATTTT. Its protein product is CASSLNRQGPIYF.

This clone showed up just a few times. At one of its ends the junction is not consistent with the germline gene, which may arise from a read error. J is TRBJ2-5 and V is TRBV7-7, with 9 positions matching TRBD2. CDR1 and CDR2 (germline): SSHAT, FNYEAQ (reference sequence). The length of the CDR3 is 16 residues. The CDR3 DNA reads as TGTGCTAGCAGCATAAATAGCGGGGGTGTATTGGAGACCCAGTACTTC. Amino acid sequence: CASSINSGGVLETQYF.

This clone has just a few counts. The chain has TRBV9 and TRBJ1-3; 7 nucleotides line up with TRBD1. The CDR3 covers 15 residues. V lost 0 bases to trimming and J lost 4 bases; unmatched junction nucleotides: 4. Germline-derived CDR1 and CDR2 are SGDLS and YYNGEE. The CDR3 loop is CASSVVGTEGNTIYF. For the CDR3, the DNA is TGTGCCAGCAGCGTAGTGGGGACAGAAGGAAACACCATATATTTT.

The gene calls are TRBV5-1 and TRBJ1-1, with D possibly being TRBD1 (6 bases). Looked up from germline, CDR1 is SGHRS and CDR2 is YFSETQ. This CDR3 contains 13 residues. Trimming cost V 4 bases and J 4 bases, with 11 bases left between them. CDR3: CASSTGHPTEAFF. CDR3 in DNA: TGCGCCAGCAGCACGGGACATCCCACTGAAGCTTTCTTT.

The V gene is TRBV6-5, the J gene TRBJ2-5; a possible D gene is TRBD2 (6 bases). Germline V gene data show CDR1 as MNHEY and CDR2 as SVGAGI. The V end was cut by 2 bases, the J end by 4 bases, with 11 bases between. This CDR3 comprises 14 residues. CDR3 nucleotides: TGTGCCAGCAGTTACCGGAGGGGAGTAGAGACCCAGTACTTC. This translates into CASSYRRGVETQYF.

The genes are TRBV18 and TRBJ2-1; 8 bases are a match to TRBD2. V lost 5 bases, J lost 5 bases, and 8 bases stayed unmatched. The CDR3 spans 15 residues. Per germline, CDR1 KGHSH and CDR2 LQKENI. Here the CDR3 DNA reads TGTGCCAGCTCAGCAAAGGTAGCGGGAAACAATGAGCAGTTCTTC. Its translation is CASSAKVAGNNEQFF.

The V and J genes are TRBV7-7 and TRBJ1-1; 7 nucleotides line up with TRBD1. CDR3 length: 15 amino acids. The V segment lost 5 bases and the J segment 5 bases; nucleotides outside the gene matches: 11. CDR1 is SSHAT, CDR2 FNYEAQ, per germline (reference sequence). Here the CDR3 reads CASSPQGGAITEAFF. The CDR3 DNA follows: TGTGCCAGCAGCCCCCAGGGGGGCGCGATAACTGAAGCTTTCTTT.

The V and J genes are TRBV11-2 and TRBJ2-2, with D perhaps TRBD2 (5 bases). Germline CDR1 is SGHAT and CDR2 is FQNNGV. The CDR3 contains 17 residues. V lost 5 bases and J 1 base, leaving 17 bases between the germline ends. The CDR3 DNA reads TGTGCCAGCAGCAAACCTTCTACTAGACGGAACACCGGGGAGCTGTTTTTT. The encoded protein is CASSKPSTRRNTGELFF.

This chain connects TRBV6-5 to TRBJ1-1; tentative D call: TRBD1 (5 bases). Germline lookup yields CDR1 MNHEY and CDR2 SVGAGI. The CDR3 has 13 amino acids. Trimming shortened V by 2 bases and J by 8 bases, and 12 bases separated the two germline ends. In DNA form, the CDR3 reads TGTGCCAGCAGTTACGGGGGAGGGTCAGAAGCTTTCTTT. This gives the protein CASSYGGGSEAFF.

The chain uses TRBV7-3 and TRBJ1-1, with a tentative D call TRBD1 (6 bases). The germline V gene encodes CDR1 SGHTA and CDR2 FQGTGA. The CDR3 runs 15 residues. V dropped 8 bases and J dropped 1 base, with 17 bases sitting between them. The CDR3 loop reads CASHGRGLTNTEAFF. CDR3 DNA sequence: TGTGCCAGCCATGGGAGGGGGTTGACGAACACTGAAGCTTTCTTT.

In its sample, this clone was seen a few times. The rearrangement uses TRBV30 and TRBJ1-2, with unresolved D. CDR1 and CDR2 (germline): GTSNPN, SVGIG (reference sequence). This CDR3 is 14 amino acids long. Trimming left V 1 base short and J 4 bases short, with 13 bases between. CDR3 in DNA: TGTGCCTGGAGTGGTAACCTGGGCTCCTATGGCTACACCTTC. It specifies CAWSGNLGSYGYTF.

The J gene is TRBJ2-1, the V gene TRBV7-6, with D perhaps TRBD2 (8 bases). This CDR3 spans 17 amino acids. Trimming cost V 5 bases and J 8 bases, with 25 bases left between them. The germline V gene has CDR1 SGHVS and CDR2 FNYEAQ. CDR3: CASSLPRWGLGGDEQFF. CDR3 in DNA: TGTGCCAGCAGCCTCCCCAGGTGGGGACTAGGGGGCGATGAGCAGTTCTTC.

This clone was counted between two and nine times. This sequence joins TRBV9 and TRBJ2-3; D ambiguous. V lost 0 bases and J lost 4, with 9 bases in between. This CDR3 region has 14 residues. Germline V CDR1 and CDR2: SGDLS, YYNGEE. The CDR3 DNA sequence: TGTGCCAGCAGCGTAGAGGCCTCTCCAGATACGCAGTATTTT. Translated: CASSVEASPDTQYF.

The V gene is TRBV27, the J gene TRBJ2-1, with 10 bases fitting TRBD2. V was pared by 5 bases and J by 5 bases, with 15 bases of the junction left unmatched. The CDR3 runs 18 residues. CDR1 and CDR2 from the germline V gene are MNHEY and SMNVEV (reference sequence). CDR3 coding DNA: TGTGCCAGCAGTGCTAACCTTAGGACTAGCGGTCCTCACAATGAGCAGTTCTTC. This codes for CASSANLRTSGPHNEQFF.

As to this clone: The junction departs from the called germline gene at one end, perhaps through a read error. The J gene is TRBJ2-5, the V gene TRBV7-7; TRBD1 agrees at 7 bases. Looked up from germline, CDR1 is SSHAT and CDR2 is FNYEAQ (reference sequence). The CDR3 length is 14 residues. The CDR3 DNA sequence: TGTGCTAGCAGCCTGACAGGGAGTTGGGAGACCCAGTACTTC. Protein: CASSLTGSWETQYF. The variable domain in full, completed from reference TRBV7-7 and TRBJ2-5, reads GAGVSQSPRYKVTKRGQDVTLRCDPISSHATLYWYQQALGQGPEFLTYFNYEAQPDKSGLPSDRFSAERPEGSISTLTIQRTEQRDSAMYRCASSLTGSWETQYFGPGTRLLVL.

This clone has just a few counts. The germline gene is not matched at one end of the junction; a read error may be the cause. The chain joins TRBV28 to TRBJ2-7; D is perhaps TRBD1 or TRBD2 (5 bases each). Germline V gives CDR1 MDHEN, CDR2 SYDVKM. The CDR3 runs 11 residues. CDR3 in DNA: TGTGCCAGCACCTCGATCCGGGGACCCCACTTC. It is translated as CASTSIRGPHF. The whole variable domain, filled in from reference TRBV28 and TRBJ2-7, reads DVKVTQSSRYLVKRTGEKVFLECVQDMDHENMFWYRQDPGLGLRLIYFSYDVKMKEKGDIPEGYSVSREKKERFSLILESASTNQTSMYLCASTSIRGPHFGPGTRLTVT.

The V and J genes are TRBV5-6 and TRBJ2-5; possible D gene TRBD1, 5 bases. The CDR3 runs 12 residues. The germline CDR1 and CDR2 sequences are SGHDT and YYEEEE. V shed 0 bases and J shed 7 bases, with 7 bases lying between them. The CDR3 DNA reads TGTGCCAGCAGCTTGGACCAGGGGACCCAGTACTTC. This translates into CASSLDQGTQYF.

The gene calls are TRBV29-1 and TRBJ1-6, with D unclear. The V gene's germline CDR1 is SQVTM and CDR2 ANQGSEA. The CDR3 spans 15 residues. V dropped 4 bases and J dropped 9 bases, with 19 bases sitting between them. CDR3 residues: CSVGVLGTASSPLHF. The CDR3 bases are TGCAGCGTTGGGGTGCTCGGAACGGCCTCTTCACCCCTCCACTTT.

This clone has a single count. The gene calls are TRBV4-2 and TRBJ1-3; maybe TRBD1 (5 bases). Looked up from germline, CDR1 is LGHNA and CDR2 is YNFKEQ. V lost 0 bases and J 2 bases, leaving 5 bases between the germline ends. This CDR3 comprises 14 residues. CDR3: CASSQDRAGNTIYF. DNA of the CDR3: TGTGCCAGCAGCCAAGACAGGGCTGGAAACACCATATATTTT.

The rearrangement joins TRBV5-1 to TRBJ2-3; D remains ambiguous. Germline V gene sequence: CDR1 SGHRS, CDR2 YFSETQ. With 3 bases removed from V and 1 base from J, the gap between germline ends came to 15 bases. The CDR3 contains 16 residues. The CDR3 nucleotides read TGCGCCAGCAGCTCAGGAATCCCGGCTGGCACAGATACGCAGTATTTT. Translating it yields CASSSGIPAGTDTQYF.

This clone has just a few counts. V is TRBV29-1 and J is TRBJ1-1; 8 bases align to TRBD1. The CDR3 is 13 residues long. V gave up 6 bases and J gave up 1 base; unmatched junction bases: 4. The germline V gene encodes CDR1 SQVTM and CDR2 ANQGSEA. Here the CDR3 reads CSVEDRENTEAFF. In nucleotides, the CDR3 is TGCAGCGTAGAGGACAGGGAGAACACTGAAGCTTTCTTT.